The present TCR beta chain was sequenced within a study of regulatory T cells in long-lasting Graves disease (dated by TCRdb to the early 2020s). Concerning the study at large: In the newly diagnosed Graves' disease group, patients had been taking antithyroid drugs for less than 3 months. Patients with persistent Graves' disease were compared with patients with newly diagnosed Graves' disease using TCR sequencing and RNA sequencing of peripheral blood. The study was registered as a clinical trial and conducted in China. A total of 33 samples underwent TCR sequencing, from roughly 13 patients with persistent Graves' disease and approximately 20 patients with newly diagnosed Graves' disease. General findings and caveats noted by the study authors: The authors acknowledged the small sample size as a limitation that may reduce accuracy. TRBV28, TRBJ1-2 and TRBJ2-5 were preferentially used in persistent disease, while TRBV20-1 and TRBJ2-1 were favored in newly diagnosed disease. Sequencing and analysis were restricted to the TCR beta chain. Because the primary lesion, thyroid tissue, could not be accessed, the study looked at peripheral blood alone. Persistent patients shared more public clonotypes among themselves (more than 2,500) than newly diagnosed patients did (about 970). Lower TCR Shannon entropy and fewer highly expanded clones were observed in persistent Graves' disease patients than in newly diagnosed patients, which suggested clonal expansion.

Libraries were made using multiplex PCR. Sequenced using an Illumina HiSeq 4000. To build TCR beta libraries, CDR3 regions were amplified by Arm-PCR using iRepertoire HTBI primers. Before sequencing, the PCR products went through gel purification. Turning to the authors' computational methods: Gene usage analysis of CDR3 amino acid clonotypes relied on the approximately 62 TRBV and around 14 TRBJ segments identified across samples. COPE and FqMerger were used to merge the filtered high-quality paired reads into contigs. BLAST was used to align contigs to IMGT TRBV, TRBD and TRBJ reference genes, and CDR3 was defined according to IMGT. Any clonotype with a frequency above 0.1% was counted as a highly expanded clone. Shannon entropy served as the measure of repertoire diversity, while the Gini coefficient captured V-J evenness. A clonotype was considered public if more than one individual shared it. TCRdb trimmed public reads at Q25 via fastp, called clones via MiXCR and kept in-frame beta chains. For every CDR3 protein sequence, its rows merge into one entry that carries the most common genes and DNA. TCRdb, rather than the study authors, made the V and J calls. The sample table shows 560,000 or so distinct CDR3 sequences, and 16% are seen once. The top ten clones comprise around 12% of the sample.

The germline V gene yields SNHLY for CDR1 and FYNNEI for CDR2. The CDR3 holds 14 amino acids from the cysteine to the phenylalanine. The kept DNA is CDR3 alone, 42 bases in frame from the first base. The germline ends are 11 bases apart after V is trimmed by 8 bases and J by 0 bases. The sample's time point label, decoded: newly diagnosed GD, antithyroid drugs for less than 3 months. RNA was extracted from PBMCs in TRIzol for both TCR sequencing and RNA sequencing. Graves' disease was diagnosed according to American Thyroid Association guidelines. The patients came from an endocrinology department in Xi'an, China. From each patient, around 9.3 milliliters of peripheral blood was collected into an EDTA anticoagulant tube. Ficoll Paque Plus density gradient separation was used to isolate PBMCs, and no additional T cell sorting was done. RNA quality was checked with an Agilent 2100 Bioanalyzer and agarose gel, and concentration with a NanoDrop 2000.

This clonotype came up many times. Its recognized antigen is unknown. The record has no base qualities; no much larger clone is one base away. These sequences were also reported in another study, on T cells in Graves' hyperthyroidism and ophthalmopathy. As that second paper reports: Stable Graves' hyperthyroidism was defined as no progression to ophthalmopathy during 18 months of follow-up. Hyperthyroidism patients were aged 18 to 65 years and newly diagnosed, with disease duration of less than 2 months. Exclusion was applied to patients with uncontrolled infections, other autoimmune diseases, pregnancy or lactation. Clinical symptoms, serum thyroxine and TRAb, thyroid ultrasound, and orbital computed tomography formed the basis for the diagnoses. A first-round RT-PCR of the TCR CDR3 used the HTBI primer set with the Qiagen OneStep RT-PCR kit. Blood samples also contained most of the expanded thyroid clonotypes (frequency above 0.001), which suggests that blood repertoires may reflect thyroid immune responses. In cross-validation, a model built on a 13 V-J signature told ophthalmopathy apart from stable hyperthyroidism with over 85% sensitivity and 81% to 82% specificity, and in testing the same model reached 80%/75%. In validation, the model predicted progression to ophthalmopathy with 55% to 71% sensitivity and 72.22% specificity, a median of about 6.7 months before onset. To identify distinguishing TCR V-J signatures, a discovery cohort of some 100 patients was used, comprising roughly 45 with Graves' ophthalmopathy and around 57 with stable Graves' hyperthyroidism. An independent validation cohort of around 19 hyperthyroidism patients and more than 15 patients who later progressed to ophthalmopathy tested prospective prediction of ophthalmopathy. The 100 discovery patients were randomly split 7:3 into training and test sets. Thyroid tissue and blood T-cell repertoires from six Graves' hyperthyroidism patients were also compared in the study. After blood sampling, hyperthyroidism patients were treated with methimazole at a starting dose of 30 mg daily, and ophthalmopathy patients were treated with high-dose intravenous methylprednisolone. Libraries were constructed in a second round of multiplex PCR, after which size selection and purification were performed. Sequencing of the libraries was done on an Illumina HiSeq2000 using paired-end 100 bp reads. Raw data were processed with SOAPnuke, discarding reads with adapters, uncalled bases, mean Phred below 15, or no exact constant-primer or identifier match. High-quality paired reads were merged with COPE v1.2.5, and unique nucleotide sequences were defined as clonotypes. MiTCR v1.1 was used to align the clonotypes against IMGT TRBV, TRBD and TRBJ reference segments. Only V-J combinations with frequency above 0.0001, covering 99% to 99.2% of repertoires, were analysed. A TCS score was defined as the ratio of F50 (clonal expansion) to E x V (chaos), with BLOSUM62-based TCRdist applied between CDR3 peptides within each V-J. Welch's t-statistics and random forest reduced several hundred V-J features to 13, which were used in a naive Bayes classifier (R e1071). No statistical method was used to set the sample size in advance, and investigators knew the group allocation. TCR Vbeta CDR3 sequencing of 130 to 150 peripheral blood samples (about 45 ophthalmopathy, 75 or so hyperthyroidism and around 17 progressor patients) is reported in the paper.

The sample was peripheral blood mononuclear cells (PBMCs), taken at new diagnosis, from a patient treated with antithyroid drugs. The receptor was derived from a man aged 18-30 years with Graves disease. Donor details come from another sample of the same person, matched by shared clones. The chain joins TRBV2 to TRBJ1-5; the D gene is unclear. The CDR3 region reads CASEAGYSNQPQHF. The DNA sequence is given as TGTGCCAGCGAGGCGGGATATAGCAATCAGCCCCAGCATTTT.